This T cell receptor beta chain was retrieved from a study of shared clonotypes between healthy human individuals. The CDR3 has 15 residues. The V gene's germline CDR1 is LGHNA and CDR2 YNFKEQ. Trimming took off 0 bases at V and 7 bases at J, with 13 bases between the two ends. Here immunoSEQ multiplex PCR was the method, and the copy in TCRdb shows in-frame clones only, minus some. The table includes about 2 million clones, approximately 94% detected once. Terminally differentiated effector memory CD45RA+ cells were left out of the naive CD8 fraction, which was CD45RO-negative and positively selected for CCR7.

The chain has TRBV4-2 and TRBJ2-1, with D unclear. This sequence was found in a man aged 18 to 35 in good health. Sequenced material: naive CD8+ T cells sorted from blood. The CDR3 sequence: CASSQDRSLENEQFF. DNA of the CDR3: TGTGCCAGCAGCCAAGATCGTTCTCTAGAGAATGAGCAGTTCTTC.